This TCR beta chain was sequenced in a study of vaccination and CD4 T cells after COVID-19. Treatment here: approximately 11-day PBMC culture with coronavirus spike peptide pools or control peptides (ViraFEST assay). A word on this clonotype: Its matching antigen is unknown.

The Oncomine TCR Beta short-read assay sequenced DNA from cultured CD4+ T cells. TCRdb called the PCR reads again in MiXCR, with one record for every CDR3 protein. The table records 20,000 to 25,000 distinct CDR3 sequences, around two fifths of them present only once. V was cut by 3 bases and J by 3 bases, with 11 bases left in between. This CDR3 comprises 14 residues. The chain links TRBV12-3 or TRBV12-4 to TRBJ1-2; D is unresolved. The TCR originated in a human donor who received a COVID-19 vaccine. Sequenced here: CD4+ T cells from blood, cultured in vitro, sampled before SARS-CoV-2 vaccination. The CDR3 loop reads CASSFSDGYYGYTF. The CDR3 coding sequence is TGTGCCAGCAGTTTTAGCGACGGCTACTATGGCTACACCTTC.